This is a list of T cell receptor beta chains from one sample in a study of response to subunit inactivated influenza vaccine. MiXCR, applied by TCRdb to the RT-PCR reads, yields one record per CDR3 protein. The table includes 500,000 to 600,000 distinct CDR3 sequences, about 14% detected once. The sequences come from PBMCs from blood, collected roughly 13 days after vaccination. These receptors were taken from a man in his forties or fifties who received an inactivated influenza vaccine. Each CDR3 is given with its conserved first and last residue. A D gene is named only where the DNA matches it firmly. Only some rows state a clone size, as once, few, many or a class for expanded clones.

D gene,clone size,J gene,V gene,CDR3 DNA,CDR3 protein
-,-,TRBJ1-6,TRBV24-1,TGTGCCACCAGTGATACAAGGGATTCACCCCTCCACTTT,CATSDTRDSPLHF
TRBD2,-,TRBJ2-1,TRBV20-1,TGCAGTGCCCTAGGCGGGGGGGCCTCCAATGAGCAGTTCTTC,CSALGGGASNEQFF
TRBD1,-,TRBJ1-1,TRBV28,TGTGCCAGCAGACACTTGCCGGGACAGGGCTCCCCTGAAGCTTTCTTT,CASRHLPGQGSPEAFF
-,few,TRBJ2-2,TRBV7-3,TGTGCCAGCAGCTTATCTCCCCTCAACACCGGGGAGCTGTTTTTT,CASSLSPLNTGELFF
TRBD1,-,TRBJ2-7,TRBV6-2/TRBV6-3,TGTGCCAGCAGATTACAGGGGTACGACGAGCAGTACTTC,CASRLQGYDEQYF
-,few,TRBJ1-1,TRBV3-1,TGTGCCAGCAGCCAAGAGAAGACCGGGGCTTTCTTT,CASSQEKTGAFF
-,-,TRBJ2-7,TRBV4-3,TGCGCCAGCAGCCAAGATCTGGGGGCCGTCTACGAGCAGTACTTC,CASSQDLGAVYEQYF
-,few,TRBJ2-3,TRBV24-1,TGTGCCACCGGGGTTAGCACAGATACGCAGTATTTT,CATGVSTDTQYF
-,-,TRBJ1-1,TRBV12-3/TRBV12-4,TGTGCCAGCAGTCAGGGGAGTGGTGCTGAAGCTTTCTTT,CASSQGSGAEAFF
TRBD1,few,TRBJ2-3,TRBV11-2,TGTGCCAGCACCCTTAGGATAGGGACAGGGGGCTTGGAAGATACGCAGTATTTT,CASTLRIGTGGLEDTQYF
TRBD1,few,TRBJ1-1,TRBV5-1,TGCGCCAGCAGCTTGTCCGGCAGGGGGGAAACTGAAGCTTTCTTT,CASSLSGRGETEAFF
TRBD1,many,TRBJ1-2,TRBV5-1,TGCGCCAGCAGCCCGGGACAGGGGGCTTATGGCTACACCTTC,CASSPGQGAYGYTF
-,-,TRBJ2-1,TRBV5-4,TGTGCCAGCACCTTGGCCATTAGCGGCTCCTACAATGAGCAGTTCTTC,CASTLAISGSYNEQFF
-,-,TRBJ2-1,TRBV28,TGTGCCAGCAGTTCTGAAAGCAATGAGCAGTTCTTC,CASSSESNEQFF
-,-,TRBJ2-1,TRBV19,TGTGCCAGTAGCGGACTTGTCCCCTCCTACAATGAGCAGTTCTTC,CASSGLVPSYNEQFF
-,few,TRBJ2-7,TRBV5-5,TGTGCCAGCAGCTTGACCGGGACCGATCTCCACGAGCAGTACTTC,CASSLTGTDLHEQYF
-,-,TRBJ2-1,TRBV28,TGTGCCAGCAGTTGGGTCGCAGCATACAATGAGCAGTTCTTC,CASSWVAAYNEQFF
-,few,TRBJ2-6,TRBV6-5,TGTGCCAGCAGTTACCCCCTTCTCCTTGGCGGTGGGGCCAACGTCCTGACTTTC,CASSYPLLLGGGANVLTF
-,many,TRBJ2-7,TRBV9,TGTGCCAGCAGCGTAGGTACGCTAACCTCCTACGAGCAGTACTTC,CASSVGTLTSYEQYF
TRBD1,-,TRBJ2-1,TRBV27,TGTGCCAGCAGTCCCGCCGGGACAGGGGGCGGTCCATCCTACAATGAGCAGTTCTTC,CASSPAGTGGGPSYNEQFF
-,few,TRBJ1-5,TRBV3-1,TGTGCCAGCAGACCCCGGGCAGAAAGCAATCAGCCCCAGCATTTT,CASRPRAESNQPQHF
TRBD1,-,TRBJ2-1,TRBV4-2,TGTGCCAGCAGCCAAGATGTTGCCAGGGGGCGCGGAAATGAGCAGTTCTTC,CASSQDVARGRGNEQFF
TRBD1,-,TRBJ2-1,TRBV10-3,TGTGCCATCAGTGTTGGGACAGCGAACAATGAGCAGTTCTTC,CAISVGTANNEQFF
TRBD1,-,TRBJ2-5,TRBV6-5,TGTGCCAGCAGTTTGGACAGGGGGCATCGAGAGACCCAGTACTTC,CASSLDRGHRETQYF
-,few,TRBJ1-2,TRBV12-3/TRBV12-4,TGTGCCAGCAGTCTAGGTTCAGGGTCCTATGGCTACACCTTC,CASSLGSGSYGYTF
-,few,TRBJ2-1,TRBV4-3,TGCGCCAGCAGCCAAGACATTGCGGAGTACAATGAGCAGTTCTTC,CASSQDIAEYNEQFF
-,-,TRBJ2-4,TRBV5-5,TGTGCCAGCAGCTTGGTCCCAGAAAACATTCAGTACTTC,CASSLVPENIQYF
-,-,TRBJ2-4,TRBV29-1,TGCAGCGTTGGCTTGTTTTCCCAAAACATTCAGTACTTC,CSVGLFSQNIQYF
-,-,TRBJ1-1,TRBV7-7,TGTGCCAGCAGCCTCACGGCGGTCACTGAAGCTTTCTTT,CASSLTAVTEAFF
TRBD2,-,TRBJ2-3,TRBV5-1,TGCGCCAGCAGCGCCGGACTAGCGGTGGCAGATACGCAGTATTTT,CASSAGLAVADTQYF
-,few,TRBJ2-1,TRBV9,TGTGCCAGCGGAGGTGGGAGCTCCTACAATGAGCAGTTCTTC,CASGGGSSYNEQFF